The T cell receptor beta chain described here comes from a study of PD-L1 blockade in urothelial cancer. Overall study: About 90% of the 29 patients were males with bladder-origin urothelial cancer. Researchers found blood samples held a median of approximately 150,000 T cells. Whole-study findings and limits: Those with durable benefit had larger increases in tumor-associated blood clones at 3 weeks.

Concerning this clone itself: Its antigen is still unknown.

Time point in this sample: peripheral blood 6 weeks after treatment start. Every PCR got spiked synthetic TCR analog templates. Data came from immunoSEQ multiplex PCR; TCRdb stores just in-frame clones and leaves some out. The table lists about 130,000 clones, 86% of them singletons. The sequences come from PBMCs, collected around atezolizumab (anti-PD-L1) treatment. This TCR was recovered from a man aged 50 or older with urothelial cancer.

CDR3 nucleotides: TGTGCCAGTAGTACCGGACAGGTCGGGGGGACCCAGTACTTC. Translated, it gives CASSTGQVGGTQYF. The chain has TRBV19 and TRBJ2-5; tentatively, D is TRBD1 (7 bases). The germline CDR1 and CDR2 sequences are LNHDA and SQIVND (reference sequence). The CDR3 has 14 amino acids. V was cut by 4 bases and J by 7 bases, with 16 bases left in between.